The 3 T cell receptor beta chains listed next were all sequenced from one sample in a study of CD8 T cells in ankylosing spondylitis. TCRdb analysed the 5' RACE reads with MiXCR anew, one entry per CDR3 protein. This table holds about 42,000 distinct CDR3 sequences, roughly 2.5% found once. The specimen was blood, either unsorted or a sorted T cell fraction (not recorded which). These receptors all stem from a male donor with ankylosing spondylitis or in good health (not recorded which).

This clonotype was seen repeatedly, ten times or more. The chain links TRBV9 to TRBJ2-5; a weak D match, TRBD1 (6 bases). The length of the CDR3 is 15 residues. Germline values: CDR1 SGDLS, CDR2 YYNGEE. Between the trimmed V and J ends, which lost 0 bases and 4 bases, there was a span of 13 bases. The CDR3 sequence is CASSVGSGAGETQYF. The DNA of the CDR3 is TGTGCCAGCAGCGTAGGGTCAGGGGCTGGAGAGACCCAGTACTTC.

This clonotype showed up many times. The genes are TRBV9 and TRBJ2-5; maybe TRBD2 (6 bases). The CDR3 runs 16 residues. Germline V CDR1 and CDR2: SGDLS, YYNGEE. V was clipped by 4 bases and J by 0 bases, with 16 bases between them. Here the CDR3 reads CASSKGGVLNQETQYF. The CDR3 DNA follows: TGTGCCAGCAGCAAGGGCGGGGTTCTGAACCAAGAGACCCAGTACTTC.

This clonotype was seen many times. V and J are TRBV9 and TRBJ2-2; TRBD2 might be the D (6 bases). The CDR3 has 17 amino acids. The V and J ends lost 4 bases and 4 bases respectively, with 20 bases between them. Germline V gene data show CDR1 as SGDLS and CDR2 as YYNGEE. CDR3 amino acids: CASSPSWSSGPTGELFF. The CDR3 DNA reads TGTGCCAGCAGCCCCAGTTGGAGTAGCGGACCCACCGGGGAGCTGTTTTTT.